The sequence of this T cell receptor (beta chain) was determined in a study of identical twins. Study-level findings and limits: The same donors were not followed; conclusions instead depended on cross-sectional statistical analysis. Zero-insertion analyses were open to partial confounding by invariant MAIT and iNKT cells.

Germline V gene lookup returns CDR1 SGHVS and CDR2 FQNEAQ. This CDR3 has 14 amino acids. The germline V and J ends were trimmed by 5 bases and 4 bases, with 11 bases remaining between them. Concerning this clonotype itself: Its specificity is not known.

Template switching created a universal primer site, and the cDNA included unique molecular identifiers. In TCRdb, the 5' RACE reads were re-called with MiXCR into one record per CDR3 protein. Of about 530,000 distinct CDR3 sequences detected, approximately 20% appear once; the ten largest clones hold 0.45% to 0.5%. This same sample was also taken into another study, of yellow fever vaccine responses in identical twins.

Sequenced sample: CD4+ T cells sorted from blood. This receptor was obtained from a woman younger than 35 in good health. The chain joins TRBV7-8 to TRBJ2-2, with D tentatively TRBD1 or TRBD2 (5 bases each). The CDR3 DNA reads as TGTGCCAGCAGCAGAGGGACGACCACCGGGGAGCTGTTTTTT. Translation gives CASSRGTTTGELFF.